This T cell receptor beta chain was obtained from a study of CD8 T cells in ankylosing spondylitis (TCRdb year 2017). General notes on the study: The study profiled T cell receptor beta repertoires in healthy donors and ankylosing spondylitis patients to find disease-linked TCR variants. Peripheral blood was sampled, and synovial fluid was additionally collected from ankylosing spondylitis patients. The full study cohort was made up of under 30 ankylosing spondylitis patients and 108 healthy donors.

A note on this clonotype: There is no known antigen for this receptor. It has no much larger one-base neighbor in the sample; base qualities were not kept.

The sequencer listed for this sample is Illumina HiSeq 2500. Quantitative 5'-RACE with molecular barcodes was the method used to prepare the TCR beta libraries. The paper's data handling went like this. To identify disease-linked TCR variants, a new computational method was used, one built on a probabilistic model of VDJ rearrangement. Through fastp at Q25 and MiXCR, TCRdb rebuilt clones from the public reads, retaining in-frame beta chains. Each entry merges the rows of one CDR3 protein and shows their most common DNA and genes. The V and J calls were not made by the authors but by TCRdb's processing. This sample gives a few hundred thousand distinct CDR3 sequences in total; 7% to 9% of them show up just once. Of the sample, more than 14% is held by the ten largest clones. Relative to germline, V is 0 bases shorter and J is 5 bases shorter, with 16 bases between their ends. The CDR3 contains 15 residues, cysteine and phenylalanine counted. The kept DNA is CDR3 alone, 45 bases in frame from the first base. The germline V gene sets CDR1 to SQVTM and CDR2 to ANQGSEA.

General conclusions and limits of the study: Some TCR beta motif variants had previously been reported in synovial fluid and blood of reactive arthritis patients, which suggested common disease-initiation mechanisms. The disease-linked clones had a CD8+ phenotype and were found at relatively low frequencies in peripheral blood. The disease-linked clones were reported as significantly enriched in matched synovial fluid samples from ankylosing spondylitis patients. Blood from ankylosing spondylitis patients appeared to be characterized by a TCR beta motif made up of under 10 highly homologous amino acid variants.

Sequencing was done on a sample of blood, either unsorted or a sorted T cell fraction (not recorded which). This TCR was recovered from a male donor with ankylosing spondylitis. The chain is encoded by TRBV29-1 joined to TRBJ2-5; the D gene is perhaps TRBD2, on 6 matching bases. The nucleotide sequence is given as TGCAGCGTTGAAGAGTCGGGACTCTGGGGGGAGACCCAGTACTTC. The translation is CSVEESGLWGETQYF.